This T cell receptor (beta chain) comes out of a study of blood T cells in healthy people across ages. Study-wide background: About one barcoded beta molecule per two T cells came from capture by template switching.

Comment on this clonotype: The antigen is unknown.

Alongside a J-beta primer mix, a sample-barcoded 5' primer served in a second PCR lasting about 7 to 11 cycles. One entry per CDR3 protein results from TCRdb running MiXCR on the 5' RACE reads. This sample carries hundreds of thousands of distinct CDR3 sequences, around a fifth of them seen once, and the ten largest clones take 3% to 4.5%. Study-wide results and limits: A strong correlation was found between TCR beta diversity and the percentage of naive T cells. The long-lived group displayed more naive CD4+ cells, plus higher diversity, than the aged donors did.

The germline V gene encodes CDR1 SGHRS and CDR2 YFSETQ. The CDR3 spans 13 residues. V shed 0 bases and J shed 5 bases, with 9 bases lying between them. The TCR sequence derives from a man aged 70 or older in good health. The sample was blood. J is TRBJ2-7 and V is TRBV5-1, with D possibly being TRBD1 (5 bases). The CDR3 region is CASSLGGKDEQYF. The DNA of the CDR3 is TGCGCCAGCAGCTTGGGGGGCAAGGACGAGCAGTACTTC.